This TCR beta chain is drawn from a study of blood T cell repertoires in COVID-19. Study at large: Samples taken during acute and convalescent COVID-19 were collected in the United States, Italy and Spain. PBMCs, B-cell-depleted T cells, or T cells were the source of the cDNA or gDNA that made up the material.

The CDR3 covers 13 residues. J gave up 8 bases and V 2 bases, and 4 bases lay outside the gene matches. Looked up from germline, CDR1 is LGHDT and CDR2 is YNNKEL (reference sequence). In the study's own analysis: The authors estimated nucleated cell counts from reference gene primer amplification. Here immunoSEQ multiplex PCR was the method, and the copy in TCRdb shows in-frame clones only, minus some. That table furnishes V, J and clone size, whereas the DNA furnished D and trimming. Of around 200,000 clones in the sample, roughly 90% were seen once. V gene TRBV3-1 (or the pseudogene TRBV3-2) combines with J gene TRBJ1-2; TRBD1 matches 8 bases. The sample taken for sequencing was peripheral blood. This clonotype was obtained from a man between 40 and 49 years old with active or convalescent COVID-19. The CDR3 spells CASSQSGGRGYTF. CDR3 coding DNA: TGTGCCAGCAGCCAATCAGGGGGCCGCGGCTACACCTTC.